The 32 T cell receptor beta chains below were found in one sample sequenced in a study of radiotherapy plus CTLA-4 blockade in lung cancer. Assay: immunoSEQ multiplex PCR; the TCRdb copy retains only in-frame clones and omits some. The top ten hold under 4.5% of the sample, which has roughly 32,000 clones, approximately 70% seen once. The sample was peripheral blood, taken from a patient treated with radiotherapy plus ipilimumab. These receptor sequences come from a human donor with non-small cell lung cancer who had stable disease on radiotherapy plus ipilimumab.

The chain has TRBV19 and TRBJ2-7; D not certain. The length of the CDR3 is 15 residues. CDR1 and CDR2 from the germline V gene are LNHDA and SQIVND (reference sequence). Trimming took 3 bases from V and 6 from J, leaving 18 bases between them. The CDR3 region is CASSINPQELREQYF. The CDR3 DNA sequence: TGTGCCAGTAGTATTAACCCCCAGGAGCTACGCGAGCAGTACTTC. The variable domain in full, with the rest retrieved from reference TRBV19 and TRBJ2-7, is DGGITQSPKYLFRKEGQNVTLSCEQNLNHDAMYWYRQDPGQGLRLIYYSQIVNDFQKGDIAEGYSVSREKKESFPLTVTSAQKNPTAFYLCASSINPQELREQYFGPGTRLTVT.

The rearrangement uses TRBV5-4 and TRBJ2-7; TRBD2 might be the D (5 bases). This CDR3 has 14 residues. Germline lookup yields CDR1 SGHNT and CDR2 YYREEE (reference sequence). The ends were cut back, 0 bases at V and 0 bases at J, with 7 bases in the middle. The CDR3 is CASSLEGGSYEQYF. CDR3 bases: TGTGCCAGCAGCTTGGAAGGAGGCTCCTACGAGCAGTACTTC. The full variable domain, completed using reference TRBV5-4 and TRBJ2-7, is ETGVTQSPTHLIKTRGQQVTLRCSSQSGHNTVSWYQQALGQGPQFIFQYYREEENGRGNFPPRFSGLQFPNYSSELNVNALELDDSALYLCASSLEGGSYEQYFGPGTRLTVT.

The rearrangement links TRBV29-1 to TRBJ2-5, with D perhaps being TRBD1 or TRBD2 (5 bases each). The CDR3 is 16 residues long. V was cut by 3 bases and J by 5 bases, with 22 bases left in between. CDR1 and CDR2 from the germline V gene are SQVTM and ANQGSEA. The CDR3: CSVESPLQGRGETQYF. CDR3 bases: TGCAGCGTTGAGTCCCCGCTCCAGGGACGGGGCGAGACCCAGTACTTC.

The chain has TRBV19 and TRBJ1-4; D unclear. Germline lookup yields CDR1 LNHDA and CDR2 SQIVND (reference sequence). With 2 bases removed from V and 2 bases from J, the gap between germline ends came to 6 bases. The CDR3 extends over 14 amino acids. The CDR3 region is CASSISFTNEKLFF. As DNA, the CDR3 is TGTGCCAGTAGTATAAGCTTTACTAATGAAAAACTGTTTTTT.

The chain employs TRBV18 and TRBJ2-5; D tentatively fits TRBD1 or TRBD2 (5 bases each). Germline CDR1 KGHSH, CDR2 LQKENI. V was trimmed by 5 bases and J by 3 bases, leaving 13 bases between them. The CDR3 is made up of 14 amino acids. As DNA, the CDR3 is TGTGCCAGCTCAATTGCGTGGGGGAAAGAGACCCAGTACTTC. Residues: CASSIAWGKETQYF. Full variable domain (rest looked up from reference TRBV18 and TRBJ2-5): NAGVMQNPRHLVRRRGQEARLRCSPMKGHSHVYWYRQLPEEGLKFMVYLQKENIIDESGMPKERFSAEFPKEGPSILRIQQVVRGDSAAYFCASSIAWGKETQYFGPGTRLLVL.

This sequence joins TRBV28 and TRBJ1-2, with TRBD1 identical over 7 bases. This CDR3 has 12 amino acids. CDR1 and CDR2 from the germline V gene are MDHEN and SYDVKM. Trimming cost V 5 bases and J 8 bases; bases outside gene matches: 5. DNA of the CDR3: TGTGCCAGCAGTCGGACAGGAAAAGGCTACACCTTC. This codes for CASSRTGKGYTF.

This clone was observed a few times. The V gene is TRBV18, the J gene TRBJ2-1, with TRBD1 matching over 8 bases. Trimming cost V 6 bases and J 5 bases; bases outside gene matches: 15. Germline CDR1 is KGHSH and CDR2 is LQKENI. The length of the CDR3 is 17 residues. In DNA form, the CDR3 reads TGTGCCAGCTCCCTAGAACGAAGGGGGACAGGTAACAATGAGCAGTTCTTC. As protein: CASSLERRGTGNNEQFF.

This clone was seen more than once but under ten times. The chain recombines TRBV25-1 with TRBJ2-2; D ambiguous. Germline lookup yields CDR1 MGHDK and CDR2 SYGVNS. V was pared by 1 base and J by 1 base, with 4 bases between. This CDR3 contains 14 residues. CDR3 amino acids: CASSEWGNTGELFF. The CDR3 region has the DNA TGTGCCAGCAGTGAATGGGGGAACACCGGGGAGCTGTTTTTT.

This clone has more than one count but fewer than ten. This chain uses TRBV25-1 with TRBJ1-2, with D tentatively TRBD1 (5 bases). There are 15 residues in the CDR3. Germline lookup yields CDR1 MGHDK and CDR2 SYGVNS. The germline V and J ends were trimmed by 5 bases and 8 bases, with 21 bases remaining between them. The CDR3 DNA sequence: TGTGCCAGCAGTCCTCGATCCACAGGTGCTATAGGCTACACCTTC. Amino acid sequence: CASSPRSTGAIGYTF.

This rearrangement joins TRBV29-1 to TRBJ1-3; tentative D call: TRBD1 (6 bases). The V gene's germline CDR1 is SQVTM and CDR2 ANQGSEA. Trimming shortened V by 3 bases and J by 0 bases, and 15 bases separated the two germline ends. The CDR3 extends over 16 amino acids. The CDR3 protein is CSVDYRERLSGNTIYF. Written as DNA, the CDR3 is TGCAGCGTTGATTACAGGGAGAGACTCTCTGGAAACACCATATATTTT.

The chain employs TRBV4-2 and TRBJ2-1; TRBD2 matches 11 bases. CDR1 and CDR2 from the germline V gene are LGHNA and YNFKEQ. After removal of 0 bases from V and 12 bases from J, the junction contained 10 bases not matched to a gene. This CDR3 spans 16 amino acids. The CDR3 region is CASSQDQLAGGPWQFF. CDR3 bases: TGTGCCAGCAGCCAAGATCAGCTAGCGGGAGGCCCCTGGCAGTTCTTC.

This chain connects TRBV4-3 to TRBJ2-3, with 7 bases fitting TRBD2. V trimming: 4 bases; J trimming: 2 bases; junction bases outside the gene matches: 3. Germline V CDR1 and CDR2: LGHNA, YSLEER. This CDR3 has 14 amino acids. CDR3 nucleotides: TGCGCCAGCAGCCCAGCGGGGAACACAGATACGCAGTATTTT. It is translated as CASSPAGNTDTQYF.

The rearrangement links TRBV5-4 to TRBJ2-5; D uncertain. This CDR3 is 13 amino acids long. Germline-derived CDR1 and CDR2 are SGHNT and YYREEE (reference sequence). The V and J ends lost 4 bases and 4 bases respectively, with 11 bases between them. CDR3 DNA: TGTGCCAGCAGCCTTTTAGGGCCAGAGACCCAGTACTTC. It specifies CASSLLGPETQYF.

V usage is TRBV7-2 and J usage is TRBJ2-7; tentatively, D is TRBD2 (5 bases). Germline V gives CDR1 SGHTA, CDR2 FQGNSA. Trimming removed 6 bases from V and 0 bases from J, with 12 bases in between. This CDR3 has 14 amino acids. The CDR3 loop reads CASSWSGSSYEQYF. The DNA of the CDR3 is TGTGCCAGCAGTTGGAGCGGTAGCTCCTACGAGCAGTACTTC.

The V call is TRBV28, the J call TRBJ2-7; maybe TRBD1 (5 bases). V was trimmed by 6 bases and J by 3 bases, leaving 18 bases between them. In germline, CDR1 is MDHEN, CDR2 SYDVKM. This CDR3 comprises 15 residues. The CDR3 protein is CASSPPAQGLYEQYF. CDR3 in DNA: TGTGCCAGCAGCCCCCCCGCGCAGGGCCTCTACGAGCAGTACTTC.

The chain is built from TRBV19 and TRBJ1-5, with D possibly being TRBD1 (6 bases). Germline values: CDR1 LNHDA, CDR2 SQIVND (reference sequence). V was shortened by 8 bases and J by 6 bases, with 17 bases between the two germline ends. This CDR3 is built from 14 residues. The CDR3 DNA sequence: TGTGCCAGTCCCCTCGGCGGGGGGCTTCAGCCCCAGCATTTT. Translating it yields CASPLGGGLQPQHF.

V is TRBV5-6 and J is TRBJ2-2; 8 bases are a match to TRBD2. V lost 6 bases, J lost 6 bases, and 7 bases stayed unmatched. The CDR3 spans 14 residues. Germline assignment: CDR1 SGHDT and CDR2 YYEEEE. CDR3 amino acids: CASTGTRGAGELFF. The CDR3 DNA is TGTGCCAGCACCGGGACTAGGGGCGCCGGGGAGCTGTTTTTT.

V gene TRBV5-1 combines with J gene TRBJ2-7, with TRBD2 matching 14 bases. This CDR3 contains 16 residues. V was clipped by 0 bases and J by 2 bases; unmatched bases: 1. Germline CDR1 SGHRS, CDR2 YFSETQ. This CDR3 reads CASSLGLAGGTYEQYF. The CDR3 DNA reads TGCGCCAGCAGCTTGGGACTAGCGGGAGGGACCTACGAGCAGTACTTC.

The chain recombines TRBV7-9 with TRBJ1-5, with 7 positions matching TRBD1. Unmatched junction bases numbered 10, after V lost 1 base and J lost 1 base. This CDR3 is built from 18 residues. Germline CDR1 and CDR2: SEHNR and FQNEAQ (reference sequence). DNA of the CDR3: TGTGCCAGCAGCTTAGGGCAAGGCAGGGGGGTGAGCAATCAGCCCCAGCATTTT. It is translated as CASSLGQGRGVSNQPQHF.

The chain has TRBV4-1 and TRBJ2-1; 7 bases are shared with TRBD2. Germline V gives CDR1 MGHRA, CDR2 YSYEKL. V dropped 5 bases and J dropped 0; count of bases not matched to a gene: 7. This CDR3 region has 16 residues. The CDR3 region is CASSLLGGSSYNEQFF. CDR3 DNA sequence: TGCGCCAGCAGCTTACTGGGCGGGAGCTCCTACAATGAGCAGTTCTTC.

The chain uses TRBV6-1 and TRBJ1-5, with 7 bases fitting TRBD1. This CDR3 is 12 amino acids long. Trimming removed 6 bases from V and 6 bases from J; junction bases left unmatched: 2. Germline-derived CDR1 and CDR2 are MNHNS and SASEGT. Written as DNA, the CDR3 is TGTGCCAGCAGAACAGGGGTTCAGCCCCAGCATTTT. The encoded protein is CASRTGVQPQHF.

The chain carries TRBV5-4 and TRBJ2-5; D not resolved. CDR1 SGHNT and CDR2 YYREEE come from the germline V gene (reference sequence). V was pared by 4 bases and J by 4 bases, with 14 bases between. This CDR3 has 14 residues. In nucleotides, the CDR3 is TGTGCCAGCAGCGCTCAATCCATCCGAGAGACCCAGTACTTC. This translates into CASSAQSIRETQYF.

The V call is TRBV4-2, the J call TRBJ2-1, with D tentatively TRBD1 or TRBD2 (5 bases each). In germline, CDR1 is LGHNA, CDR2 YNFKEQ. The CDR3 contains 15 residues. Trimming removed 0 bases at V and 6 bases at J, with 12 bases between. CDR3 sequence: CASSQDGWGCNEQFF. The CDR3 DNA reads TGTGCCAGCAGCCAAGATGGTTGGGGGTGCAATGAGCAGTTCTTC.

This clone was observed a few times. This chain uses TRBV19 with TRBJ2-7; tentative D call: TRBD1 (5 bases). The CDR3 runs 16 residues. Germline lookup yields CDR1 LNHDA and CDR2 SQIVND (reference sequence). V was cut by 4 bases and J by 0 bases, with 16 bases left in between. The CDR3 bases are TGTGCCAGTAGTAAGGTCACAGGACCGAGCTCCTACGAGCAGTACTTC. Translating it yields CASSKVTGPSSYEQYF.

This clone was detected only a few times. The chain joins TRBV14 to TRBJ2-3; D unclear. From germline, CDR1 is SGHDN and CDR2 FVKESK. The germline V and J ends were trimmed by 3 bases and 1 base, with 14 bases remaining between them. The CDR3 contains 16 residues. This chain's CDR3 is CASSHAGTQRTDTQYF. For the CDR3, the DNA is TGTGCCAGCAGCCATGCCGGCACCCAACGCACAGATACGCAGTATTTT.

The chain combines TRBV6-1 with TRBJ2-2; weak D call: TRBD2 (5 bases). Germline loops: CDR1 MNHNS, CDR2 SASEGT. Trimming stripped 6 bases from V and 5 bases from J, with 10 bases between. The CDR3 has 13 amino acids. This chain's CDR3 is CASRLVETGELFF. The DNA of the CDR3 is TGTGCCAGCAGACTAGTTGAAACCGGGGAGCTGTTTTTT.

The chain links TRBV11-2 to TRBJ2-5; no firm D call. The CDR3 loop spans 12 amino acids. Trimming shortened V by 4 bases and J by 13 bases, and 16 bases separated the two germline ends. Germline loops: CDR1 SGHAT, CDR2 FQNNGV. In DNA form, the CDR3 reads TGTGCCAGCAGCTCCCAGCTGGGGAAGCCGTACTTC. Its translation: CASSSQLGKPYF. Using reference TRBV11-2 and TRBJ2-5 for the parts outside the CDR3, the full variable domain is EAGVAQSPRYKIIEKRQSVAFWCNPISGHATLYWYQQILGQGPKLLIQFQNNGVVDDSQLPKDRFSAERLKGVDSTLKIQPAKLEDSAVYLCASSSQLGKPYFGPGTRLLVL.

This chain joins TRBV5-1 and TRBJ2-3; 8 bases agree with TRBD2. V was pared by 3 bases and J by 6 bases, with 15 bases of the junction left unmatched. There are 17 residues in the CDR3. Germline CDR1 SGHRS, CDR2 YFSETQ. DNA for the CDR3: TGCGCCAGCAGCTGGACCCCCGTTGGCGGGAGGACGGATACGCAGTATTTT. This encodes CASSWTPVGGRTDTQYF.

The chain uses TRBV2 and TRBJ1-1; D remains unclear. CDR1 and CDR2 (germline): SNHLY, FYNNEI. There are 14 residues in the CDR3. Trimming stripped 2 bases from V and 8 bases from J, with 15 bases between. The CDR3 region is CASSEPRPSGEAFF. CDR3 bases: TGTGCCAGCAGTGAACCCCGACCCTCCGGGGAAGCTTTCTTT.

The CDR3 sequence: CASSEGRVVPDTQYF. As DNA, the CDR3 is TGCGCCAGCAGTGAGGGCAGGGTGGTCCCAGATACGCAGTATTTT. This chain joins TRBV10-2 and TRBJ2-3, with D tentatively TRBD1 (5 bases). CDR3 length: 15 residues. Trimming cost V 2 bases and J 4 bases, with 13 bases left between them. Germline lookup yields CDR1 WSHSY and CDR2 SAAADI.

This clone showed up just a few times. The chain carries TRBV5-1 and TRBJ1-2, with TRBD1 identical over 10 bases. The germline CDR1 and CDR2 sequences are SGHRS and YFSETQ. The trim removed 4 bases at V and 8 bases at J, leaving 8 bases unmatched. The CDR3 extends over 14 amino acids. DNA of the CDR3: TGCGCCAGCAGCCCCGACAGGGGGCTAGGCGGCTACACCTTC. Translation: CASSPDRGLGGYTF.

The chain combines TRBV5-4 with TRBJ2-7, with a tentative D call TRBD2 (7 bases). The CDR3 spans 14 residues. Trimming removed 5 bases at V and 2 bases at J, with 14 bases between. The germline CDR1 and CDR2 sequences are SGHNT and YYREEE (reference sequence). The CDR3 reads CASSHSGGPYEQYF. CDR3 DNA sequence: TGTGCCAGCAGTCATTCCGGGGGGCCCTACGAGCAGTACTTC.